Each of the 10 T cell receptor beta chains below was sequenced from the same sample in a study of T cells in Graves' hyperthyroidism and ophthalmopathy (dated by TCRdb to the late 2010s). Library construction relied on multiplex PCR. TCRdb lists the instrument as Illumina HiSeq 2000. TCR beta CDR3 regions were amplified from RNA transcripts. A first-round RT-PCR of the TCR CDR3 used the HTBI primer set with the Qiagen OneStep RT-PCR kit. The public reads were reprocessed in TCRdb via fastp at Q25 and MiXCR, keeping in-frame beta chains. CDR3 protein sequences are deduplicated, and each keeps its most common genes and DNA. The sample table lists 370,000 or so distinct CDR3 sequences, roughly 14% of them with a count of one. The ten largest account for around a quarter of the sample. Sequenced material: blood. Receptors were obtained from a woman under 30 with Graves' hyperthyroidism that later progressed to Graves' ophthalmopathy.

This clonotype was recorded many times. The chain combines TRBV18 with TRBJ1-1; unclear D gene. Germline V gene data show CDR1 as KGHSH and CDR2 as LQKENI. The CDR3 totals 15 residues. Trimming removed 3 bases from V and 0 bases from J, with 11 bases in between. The CDR3 sequence: CASSPRESMNTEAFF. The CDR3 nucleotides are TGTGCCAGCTCACCCCGGGAGTCCATGAACACTGAAGCTTTCTTT. Full variable domain (missing parts from reference TRBV18 and TRBJ1-1): NAGVMQNPRHLVRRRGQEARLRCSPMKGHSHVYWYRQLPEEGLKFMVYLQKENIIDESGMPKERFSAEFPKEGPSILRIQQVVRGDSAAYFCASSPRESMNTEAFFGQGTRLTVV.

There are many counts of this clonotype. V is TRBV2 and J is TRBJ2-7; 12 positions agree with TRBD1. The CDR3 extends over 14 amino acids. The germline V gene has CDR1 SNHLY and CDR2 FYNNEI. V trimming: 6 bases; J trimming: 7 bases; junction bases outside the gene matches: 7. The CDR3 nucleotides are TGTGCCAGCAGCCCGGGACAGGGGGCGAGAGAGCAGTACTTC. This gives the protein CASSPGQGAREQYF.

As to this clonotype: A read error may explain this, as a much larger clone is one base away. The V and J genes are TRBV7-2 and TRBJ1-3, with no clear D. The V end lost 1 base, the J end lost 2 bases, and 12 bases lay between the germline ends. This CDR3 contains 16 residues. The germline gives CDR1 SGHTA, CDR2 FQGNSA. The CDR3 spells CASSLVGSYPGNTIYF. In DNA, the CDR3 is TGTGCCAGCAGCTTAGTGGGCAGTTACCCTGGAAACACCATATATTTT.

The J gene is TRBJ1-2, the V gene TRBV27; D call uncertain. Germline CDR1 MNHEY, CDR2 SMNVEV (reference sequence). This CDR3 is 14 amino acids long. The V end lost 2 bases, the J end lost 4 bases, and 11 bases lay between the germline ends. CDR3 amino acids: CASSLQKKVYGYTF. The CDR3 DNA reads TGTGCCAGCAGTTTACAGAAAAAAGTCTATGGCTACACCTTC.

In its sample, this clonotype was seen many times. This chain links TRBV6-5 with TRBJ2-5; no definite D call. Germline CDR1 MNHEY, CDR2 SVGAGI. The CDR3 is 13 residues long. Trimming pared 2 bases from V and 4 bases from J, leaving 8 bases between. The DNA for the CDR3 is TGTGCCAGCAGTTACAGTCTTGTAGAGACCCAGTACTTC. Translated: CASSYSLVETQYF.

The J gene is TRBJ2-7, the V gene TRBV20-1; 11 bases line up with TRBD2. Germline CDR1 DFQATT, CDR2 SNEGSKA (reference sequence). This CDR3 is built from 16 residues. The CDR3 loop reads CSALWTSGPSSYEQYF. The CDR3 DNA reads as TGCAGCGCCCTCTGGACTAGCGGGCCGAGCTCCTACGAGCAGTACTTC.

About this clonotype itself: A much larger clone lies one base from this, so it may be a read error. This chain links TRBV6-2 or TRBV6-3 with TRBJ2-3; the D is unclear. CDR1 and CDR2 (germline): MNHEY, SVGEGT. V was shortened by 5 bases and J by 0 bases, with 18 bases between the two germline ends. The CDR3 covers 17 residues. CDR3 region: CASSHPIRWRSTDTQYF. The CDR3, as DNA: TGTGCCAGCAGTCACCCCATTAGGTGGCGGAGCACAGATACGCAGTATTTT.

This clonotype was detected many times. The gene calls are TRBV20-1 and TRBJ2-7, with 9 nucleotides matching TRBD2. With 1 base clipped from V and 1 base from J, the junction kept 8 bases outside the gene matches. In germline, CDR1 is DFQATT, CDR2 SNEGSKA (reference sequence). There are 16 residues in the CDR3. The CDR3: CSARGEGLAFSYEQYF. DNA for the CDR3: TGCAGTGCTAGAGGGGAGGGACTAGCCTTTTCCTACGAGCAGTACTTC.

A few counts support this clonotype. The rearrangement uses TRBV5-6 and TRBJ2-3; 11 bases are shared with TRBD2. Germline trimming cut 5 bases from V and 2 bases from J; bases unmatched to any gene: 10. This CDR3 is 17 amino acids long. Germline V gives CDR1 SGHDT, CDR2 YYEEEE. CDR3 sequence: CASRDSGRAGFTDTQYF. The CDR3 region has the DNA TGTGCCAGCAGGGATAGCGGGAGGGCCGGATTCACAGATACGCAGTATTTT.

The rearrangement uses TRBV15 and TRBJ2-1; D remains unclear. This CDR3 comprises 14 residues. The germline gives CDR1 LNHNV, CDR2 YYDKDF (reference sequence). The V end lost 2 bases, the J end lost 5 bases, and 10 bases lay between the germline ends. CDR3 amino acids: CATSRPRTNNEQFF. Here the CDR3 DNA reads TGTGCCACCAGCAGACCAAGGACGAACAATGAGCAGTTCTTC.